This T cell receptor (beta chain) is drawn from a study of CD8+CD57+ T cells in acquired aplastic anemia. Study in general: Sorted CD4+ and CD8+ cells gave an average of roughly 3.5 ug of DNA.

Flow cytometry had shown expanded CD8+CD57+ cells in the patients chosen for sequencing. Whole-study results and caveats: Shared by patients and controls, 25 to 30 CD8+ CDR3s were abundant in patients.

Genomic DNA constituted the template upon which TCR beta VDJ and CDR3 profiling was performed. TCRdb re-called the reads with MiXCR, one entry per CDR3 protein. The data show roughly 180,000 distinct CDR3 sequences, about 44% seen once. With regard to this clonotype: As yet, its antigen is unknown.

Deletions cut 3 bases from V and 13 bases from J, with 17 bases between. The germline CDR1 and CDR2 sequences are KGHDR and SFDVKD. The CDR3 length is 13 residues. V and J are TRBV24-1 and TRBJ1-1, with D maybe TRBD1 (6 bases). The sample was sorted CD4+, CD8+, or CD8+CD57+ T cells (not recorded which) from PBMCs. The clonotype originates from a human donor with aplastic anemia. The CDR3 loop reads CATSDRVMGQIFF. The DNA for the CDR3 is TGTGCCACCAGTGATCGTGTAATGGGACAAATTTTCTTT.